The entry below describes one T cell receptor (beta chain). These data are taken from a study of blood T cell repertoires in COVID-19. Across the study: Acute and convalescent COVID-19 samples came from the United States, Italy and Spain. T cells, B-cell-depleted T cells, or PBMCs supplied cDNA or gDNA.

Original handling: Quantification of nucleated cells was approximated via reference gene primer amplification. Data came from immunoSEQ multiplex PCR; TCRdb stores just in-frame clones and leaves some out. V and J calls plus clone size are reproduced from that table; the DNA served to infer D and trimming. The sample includes approximately 310,000 clones, around 86% of them seen just once. This CDR3 has 13 residues. Germline CDR1 SGHDT, CDR2 YYEEEE. Trimming took 1 base from V and 8 from J, leaving 12 bases between them. This clonotype was obtained from a man in his fifties with active or convalescent COVID-19. Sequencing was performed on peripheral blood. V usage is TRBV5-6 and J usage is TRBJ1-2; D is uncertain. The CDR3 coding sequence is TGTGCCAGCAGCTTGCGGAGGAATAGGGGCTACACCTTC. This sequence encodes CASSLRRNRGYTF.